Listed below are T cell receptor beta chains from one sample, sequenced in a study of T-cell memory formation after mild COVID-19. Each CDR3 protein is one row after TCRdb ran MiXCR on the 5' RACE reads. The sample records roughly 80,000 distinct CDR3 sequences, about 15% being singletons. Material for sequencing was PBMCs or a T cell subset sorted from them (not recorded which). These receptors were obtained from an adult woman who had mild COVID-19 (a few samples of this study predate the infection). Cell type and time point are not known. The CDR3 runs from the conserved cysteine through the conserved F or W. D genes are given only for firm matches. The size of a clone is reported for some rows only, either as once, few or many, or as a class for expanded clones.

clone_size	v_call	j_call	d_call	cdr3_aa	cdr3_nt
few	TRBV4-1	TRBJ2-1	-	CASSQEASSYNEQFF	TGCGCCAGCAGCCAAGAAGCCAGCTCCTACAATGAGCAGTTCTTC
many	TRBV4-3	TRBJ1-2	-	CASSLAWSPGKHGYTF	TGCGCCAGCAGCCTGGCTTGGAGCCCTGGGAAGCATGGCTACACCTTC
-	TRBV14	TRBJ2-7	-	CASSQEVEMRNEQYF	TGTGCCAGCAGCCAAGAAGTAGAAATGCGGAACGAGCAGTACTTC
-	TRBV28	TRBJ1-1	-	CASSFSLNTEAFF	TGTGCCAGCAGTTTTTCACTAAACACTGAAGCTTTCTTT
-	TRBV12-3/TRBV12-4	TRBJ2-6	-	CASSLGSAFSGANVLTF	TGTGCCAGCAGTTTGGGTTCGGCATTCTCTGGGGCCAACGTCCTGACTTTC
few	TRBV5-6	TRBJ1-1	-	CASSWGNTEAFF	TGTGCCAGCAGCTGGGGGAACACTGAAGCTTTCTTT
few	TRBV7-2	TRBJ2-1	TRBD1	CASPGTGLVNEQFF	TGTGCCAGCCCCGGGACAGGGCTTGTAAATGAGCAGTTCTTC
-	TRBV7-2	TRBJ2-3	TRBD2	CASSDSGGTDTQYF	TGTGCCAGCTCAGATAGCGGGGGCACAGATACGCAGTATTTT
-	TRBV7-9	TRBJ2-1	-	CASSPGPGAGYNEQFF	TGTGCCAGCAGCCCAGGCCCGGGGGCAGGATACAATGAGCAGTTCTTC
few	TRBV24-1	TRBJ1-1	-	CATSESLNTEAFF	TGTGCCACCAGTGAATCTCTGAACACTGAAGCTTTCTTT
-	TRBV3-1	TRBJ1-3	-	CASSQDASSGNTIYF	TGTGCCAGCAGCCAAGATGCGTCCTCTGGAAACACCATATATTTT
many	TRBV5-1	TRBJ2-7	-	CASSLRGSTYEQYF	TGCGCCAGCAGCTTGCGAGGATCTACCTACGAGCAGTACTTC
many	TRBV5-1	TRBJ2-1	TRBD2	CASSLRGGGRTDNEQFF	TGCGCCAGCAGCTTAAGAGGTGGCGGGAGGACGGACAATGAGCAGTTCTTC
few	TRBV5-1	TRBJ2-5	-	CASSWLADQETQYF	TGCGCCAGCAGCTGGTTAGCGGATCAAGAGACCCAGTACTTC
few	TRBV7-2	TRBJ2-2	-	CASSLEPGAGELFF	TGTGCCAGCAGCTTAGAGCCCGGGGCCGGGGAGCTGTTTTTT
few	TRBV30	TRBJ1-4	-	CAWERGALFF	TGTGCCTGGGAAAGAGGGGCTCTGTTTTTT
few	TRBV11-2	TRBJ2-3	TRBD2	CASSLTAGGLDTQYF	TGTGCCAGCAGCTTGACGGCGGGAGGTTTAGATACGCAGTATTTT